The clone carrying this T cell receptor beta chain occurred a few times. Its antigen remains unknown. At one end the junction does not follow the germline gene, possibly because of a read error. The sample belongs to a study of CD8 T cells in ankylosing spondylitis. Findings and limits, study-wide: Peripheral blood held disease-linked clones only at relatively low frequency, and these were CD8+. Matched ankylosing spondylitis synovial fluid reportedly contained a significantly enriched population of disease-linked clones. A motif of 7 or 8 highly homologous TCR beta variants was seen as apparently characteristic of ankylosing spondylitis blood.

Germline CDR1 is SSHAT and CDR2 is FNYEAQ (reference sequence). The CDR3 has 14 residues. TCR beta libraries were made by quantitative 5'-RACE with molecular barcodes. In TCRdb, the 5' RACE reads were re-called with MiXCR into one record per CDR3 protein. This sample carries approximately 400,000 distinct CDR3 sequences, roughly a sixth of them seen once, and the ten largest clones take approximately 1%. The sample was blood, either unsorted or a sorted T cell fraction (not recorded which). This TCR was sampled from a male donor with ankylosing spondylitis. The V call is TRBV7-7, the J call TRBJ2-3, with D perhaps being TRBD1 or TRBD2 (5 bases each). The CDR3 is CASSSHQGADTQYF. The CDR3 DNA is TGTGCTAGCAGCTCTCACCAGGGAGCAGATACGCAGTATTTT.